This T cell receptor beta chain stems from a study of cytomegalovirus exposure and HLA in healthy donors (dated by TCRdb to 2017 to 2019). As for the study more broadly: According to an earlier analysis of a few hundred of the donors, about 179 million T cells yielded 117 million unique TCR beta sequences and around 300 Gb of sequence data. Approximately 300 gigabases of sequencing data and approximately 92 million unique TCR sequences made up an early release that covered approximately 620 HLA-typed donors. The genetic ancestry cluster associated with self-reported Caucasian donors included 70% to 85% of the approximately 410 genotyped donors. The study was designed to test whether signatures of past pathogen exposure could be identified by cataloging public T cell receptors. The study profiled the T cell repertoires of hundreds of subjects by immunosequencing and related them to cytomegalovirus serostatus. A separate validation cohort of 90 to 150 different subjects was used in addition to the 666-subject first cohort. The study combined high-throughput TCR immunosequencing, statistical association of individual TCRs with disease status, and machine learning to predict cytomegalovirus infection status. A later analysis re-analyzed previously published TCR beta repertoires from roughly 600 donors and added high-resolution HLA genotyping to study TCR occurrence patterns. The later analysis used no new phenotypic data to find candidate immune exposures, relying instead on TCR beta sequences and their occurrence across donors. An earlier analysis of some 600 of the donors applied high-throughput TCR beta sequencing to assess whether each TCR beta V gene segment acted as functional or pseudogenic. Donor age, sex, ethnicity and CMV serostatus were collected together with the repertoire data. Genome-wide SNP genotypes for about 60% of the 666 donors were used in a later genetic analysis, which treated that subset as a discovery cohort. All discovery cohort repertoires had been generated on a single sequencing platform. HLA typing covered class I and class II loci at four-digit resolution. The number of typed donors differed by locus: about 629-630 for A, B, C, DRB1 and DQB1; 522 for DQA1; 606 for DPA1; and some 430 for DPB1. Because of strong linkage in the cohort, roughly 5 DR-DQ haplotypes were treated as single units for association and clustering. On average, around 230,000 unique TCR beta nucleotide sequences were sequenced per donor among several hundred genotyped donors of the cohort, with about 17% of those sequences being non-productive.

At the junction V is shortened by 6 bases and J by 1 base; bases outside the gene matches: 1. CDR1 and CDR2, per the germline V gene (reference sequence), are LNHDA and SQIVND. The CDR3 goes from the cysteine to the phenylalanine over 14 residues. Just the 42-base CDR3 DNA is kept, in frame starting at base 1. Findings and caveats that apply to the study as a whole: A later analysis associated 16,951 TCR beta sequences with specific HLA alleles at a false discovery rate of 0.05. According to a later analysis, parvovirus B19, influenza, CMV and Epstein-Barr virus appeared linked to several top co-occurrence clusters. In a later analysis, most CMV-associated TCR beta chains were found to appear HLA-restricted, with HLA associations seemingly driven largely by CMV exposure. Because some donors lacked HLA typing at each locus, the association tests relied only on the typed subset. A further reported finding was that TCR beta sequences accurately predicted the HLA-A and HLA-B alleles for most subjects in the first cohort. The presence/absence analyses assumed that sequencing depth was roughly uniform across donors, and that assumption may not be true. The authors suggested that the approach could potentially be extended to other disease states and immunological phenotypes. Compared with equally common non-associated chains, HLA-associated TCR beta chains in a later analysis were more clonally expanded and had lower generation probabilities. Because counts were too low, approximately 15 rarely observed V segments, including chromosome 9 orphons, were excluded from the earlier analysis of roughly 580 of the donors. When HLA alleles, especially DR and DQ, strongly co-occurred, attributing TCR associations to individual alleles was difficult. A later analysis found that TCR association rates varied across HLA loci, with DRB1 alleles showing the most associated TCRs and HLA-C alleles the fewest. Only TCR beta chains were sequenced in this cohort, and the absence of alpha or paired-chain data limited detectable features. For the cohort, immune exposure information was limited to CMV serostatus. Broadly in line with IMGT annotations, most TCR beta V segments showed up in productive rearrangements about 90% or about 30% of the time in an earlier analysis of a few hundred of the donors. Most TCR sequences were seen in very few donors, while some public TCRs were found in many individuals. In a later genetic analysis, fewer N-insertions in productive TCRs were reported among donors in an Asian-associated ancestry cluster than the roughly 700-donor mean. Cytomegalovirus status was reported to be diagnosed by the classifier with high specificity and sensitivity in both the original and validation cohorts. V-gene and J-gene trimming of TCR beta chains was associated with a missense DCLRE1C variant in a later genetic analysis, and the association was replicated in an independent cohort. The sequencing pipeline was judged likely to have produced a cluster of highly shared sequence variants as a technical artifact. Some IMGT-functional V segments, including TRBV6-2 and TRBV6-3, could not be told apart with the 87-base-pair reads, so those segments were excluded. Correlated functional status among segregating V segments might reflect linkage disequilibrium, but an unknown experimental factor could not be ruled out. The study gave a list of 150 to 200 TCR beta chains associated with cytomegalovirus. In vitro tests confirmed that a few of the cytomegalovirus-associated TCR beta chains recognize cytomegalovirus antigens.

Library method: the immunoSEQ multiplex PCR assay. For the multiplex PCR, a mixture combining 60 forward primers for TCR Vbeta segments and 13 reverse primers for TCR Jbeta segments was used. A multiplex PCR assay on genomic DNA amplified the CDR3 region of rearranged TCR beta genes. On the Illumina HiSeq System, the amplified TCR beta libraries were sequenced as 87-base-pair reads. Processing in the source paper ran as follows. A later analysis counted about 80 million unique TCR beta chains across the 550 to 700 repertoires, and some 12 million of these chains were shared by at least two donors. A nearest-neighbor algorithm error-corrected the raw reads and collapsed the reads into unique sequences, merging closely related sequences to remove PCR and sequencing errors. V, D and J gene segments were assigned by aligning CDR3 sequences to IMGT reference sequences. For a sequence to be retained, at least a six-nucleotide match to both a V gene segment and a J gene segment was required. A rearrangement counted as productive if the CDR3 had no stop codons and remained in frame with V and J, and every other rearrangement counted as non-productive. CDR3 was defined according to IMGT convention as the region running from the second conserved V-encoded cysteine to the conserved J-encoded phenylalanine. Sequences without an unambiguous match to a single V gene segment were excluded from the earlier analysis of approximately 560 of the donors. An earlier analysis of 587 of the donors classified V segments as functional when productive rearrangements were above 56.7% and as segregating when the standard deviation between donors was above 5%. To diagnose cytomegalovirus status from the catalog of TCR beta chain sequences, a statistical classification framework was built. A later analysis assigned V and J genes by comparing TCR nucleotide sequences with IMGT/GENE-DB human TR gene sequences. In a later analysis, CDR3 sequences and most-parsimonious VDJ recombination scenarios were assigned using the TCRdist pipeline. In a later analysis, every TCR beta chain was defined by the combination of its CDR3 amino acid sequence and its V-gene family, and reads without a unique V-gene family were dropped. In a later analysis, 500 to 650 highly shared, low-generation-probability nucleotide sequences were removed to address suspected cross-contamination and a sequencing artifact. For each public chain, a later analysis derived a clonal expansion index from normalized ranks of inferred template counts within each repertoire. In a later analysis, generation probabilities were computed using a VDJ recombination model fitted to out-of-frame rearrangements, and the results were checked against IGoR. Hypergeometric tests were used in a later analysis to score TCR-TCR, TCR-HLA and TCR-CMV co-occurrence, with a repertoire-size bias correction applied to the TCR pairs. A later analysis estimated false discovery rates by permuting HLA or CMV assignments 20 times. In a later analysis, co-occurring TCRs were grouped using DBSCAN, with TCRdist sequence similarity added in when clustering inside HLA-allele-positive subsets. Repertoires with fewer than 30,000 or more than 120,000 public chains, plus five repertoires with anomalous nucleotide sharing, were excluded from co-occurrence clustering. TCRdb took over this immuneACCESS table, retaining in-frame rearrangements with V and J assigned. Such tables are incomplete; in checked studies, under half of the missing clones stem from an unresolved V gene, and the remainder is unexplained. V and J calls and clone size are those listed in that table; D and trimming were worked out from the DNA. The sample profile shows about 95,000 clones; 70% of them were found once. The ten biggest clones cover about 14% of the sample.

Of note for this clone: Its antigen has not been determined. No base qualities exist here, and no much larger clone lies one base off it.

In total, roughly 710 healthy bone marrow donors made up the cohort. All cohort members were sampled while nominally healthy, although unrecorded immune exposures were likely present. The donor tested CMV seropositive and was one of the 289 seropositive cohort members. Every donor gave a peripheral blood sample, and the peripheral blood mononuclear cells from that sample were used for TCR beta sequencing. Genomic DNA extraction from the blood cell samples was performed with the Qiagen DNeasy Blood Extraction Kit. The rearranged segments are TRBV19 and TRBJ2-5; 11 bases in the middle match TRBD1. This receptor was identified in a woman aged 45 to 65 in good health and CMV-seropositive. Sample: PBMCs. The DNA is TGTGCCAGTAGGGACAGGGGGCCCCAAGAGACCCAGTACTTC. This gives the protein CASRDRGPQETQYF.